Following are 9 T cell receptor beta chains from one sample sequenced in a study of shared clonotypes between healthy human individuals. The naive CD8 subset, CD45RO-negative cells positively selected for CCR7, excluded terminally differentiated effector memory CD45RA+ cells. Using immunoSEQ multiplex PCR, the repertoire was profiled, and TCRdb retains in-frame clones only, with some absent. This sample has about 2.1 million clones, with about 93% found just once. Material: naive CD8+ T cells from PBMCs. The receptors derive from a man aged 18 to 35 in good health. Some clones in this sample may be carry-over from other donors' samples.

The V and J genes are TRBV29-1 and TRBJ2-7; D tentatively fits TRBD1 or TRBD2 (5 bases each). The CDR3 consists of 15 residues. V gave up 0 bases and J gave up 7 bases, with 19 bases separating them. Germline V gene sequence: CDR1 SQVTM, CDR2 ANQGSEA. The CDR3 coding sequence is TGCAGCGTTGAAGAGGGGGACGGGACCCTCGGGGAGCAGTACTTC. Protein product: CSVEEGDGTLGEQYF.

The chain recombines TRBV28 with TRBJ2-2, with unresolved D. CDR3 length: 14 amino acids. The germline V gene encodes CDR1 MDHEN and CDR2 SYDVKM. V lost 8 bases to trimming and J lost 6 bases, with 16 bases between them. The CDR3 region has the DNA TGTGCCAGCGGGGTAGGGTGGGAATCCGGGGAGCTGTTTTTT. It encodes CASGVGWESGELFF. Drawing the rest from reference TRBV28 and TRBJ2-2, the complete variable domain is DVKVTQSSRYLVKRTGEKVFLECVQDMDHENMFWYRQDPGLGLRLIYFSYDVKMKEKGDIPEGYSVSREKKERFSLILESASTNQTSMYLCASGVGWESGELFFGEGSRLTVL.

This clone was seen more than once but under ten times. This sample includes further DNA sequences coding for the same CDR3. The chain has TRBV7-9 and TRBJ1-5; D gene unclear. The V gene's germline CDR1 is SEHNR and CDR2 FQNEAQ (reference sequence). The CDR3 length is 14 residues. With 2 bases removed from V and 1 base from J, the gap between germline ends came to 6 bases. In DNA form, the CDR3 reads TGTGCCAGCAGCTTACAAGGGAGCAATCAGCCCCAGCATTTT. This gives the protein CASSLQGSNQPQHF. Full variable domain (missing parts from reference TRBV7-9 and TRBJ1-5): DTGVSQNPRHKITKRGQNVTFRCDPISEHNRLYWYRQTLGQGPEFLTYFQNEAQLEKSRLLSDRFSAERPKGSFSTLEIQRTEQGDSAMYLCASSLQGSNQPQHFGDGTRLSIL.

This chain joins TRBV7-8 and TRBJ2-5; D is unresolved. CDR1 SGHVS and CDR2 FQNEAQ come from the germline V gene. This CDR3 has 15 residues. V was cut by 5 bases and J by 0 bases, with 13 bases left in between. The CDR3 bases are TGTGCCAGCAGCCCCATTCTGAGACACCAAGAGACCCAGTACTTC. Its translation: CASSPILRHQETQYF.

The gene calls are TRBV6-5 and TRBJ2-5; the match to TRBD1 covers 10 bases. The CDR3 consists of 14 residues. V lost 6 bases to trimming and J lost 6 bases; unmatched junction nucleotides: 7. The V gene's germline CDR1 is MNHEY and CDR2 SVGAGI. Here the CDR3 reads CASRPGTGEKTQYF. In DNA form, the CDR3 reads TGTGCCAGCAGGCCCGGGACAGGGGAAAAGACCCAGTACTTC.

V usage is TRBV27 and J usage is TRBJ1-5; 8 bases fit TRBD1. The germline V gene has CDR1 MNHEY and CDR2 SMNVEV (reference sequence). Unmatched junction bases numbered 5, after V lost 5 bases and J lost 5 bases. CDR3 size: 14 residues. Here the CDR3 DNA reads TGTGCCAGCAGTGGGACAGGCGGTTATCAGCCCCAGCATTTT. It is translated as CASSGTGGYQPQHF.

CDR3: CASSLLLDRGPSYNEQFF. CDR3 bases: TGTGCCAGCAGTCTGCTACTCGACAGGGGGCCTTCCTACAATGAGCAGTTCTTC. The J gene is TRBJ2-1, the V gene TRBV27; TRBD1 matches 10 bases. Losses at the gene ends were 5 bases for V and 1 base for J; bases not matched to a gene: 11. The CDR3 length is 18 residues. Germline loops: CDR1 MNHEY, CDR2 SMNVEV (reference sequence).

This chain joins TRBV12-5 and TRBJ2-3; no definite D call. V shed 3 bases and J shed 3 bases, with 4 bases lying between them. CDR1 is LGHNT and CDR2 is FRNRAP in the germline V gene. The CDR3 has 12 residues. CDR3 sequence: CASGLATDTQYF. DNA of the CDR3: TGTGCTAGTGGTTTAGCAACAGATACGCAGTATTTT.

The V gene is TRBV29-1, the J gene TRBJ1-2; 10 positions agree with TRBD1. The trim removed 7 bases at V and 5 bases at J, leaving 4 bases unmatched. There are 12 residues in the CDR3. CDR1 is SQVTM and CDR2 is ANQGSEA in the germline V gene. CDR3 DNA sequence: TGCAGCGGGGACAGGGGCTTGTATGGCTACACCTTC. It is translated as CSGDRGLYGYTF. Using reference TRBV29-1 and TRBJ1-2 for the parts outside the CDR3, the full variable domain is SAVISQKPSRDICQRGTSLTIQCQVDSQVTMMFWYRQQPGQSLTLIATANQGSEATYESGFVIDKFPISRPNLTFSTLTVSNMSPEDSSIYLCSGDRGLYGYTFGSGTRLTVV.